A single sample gave rise to the 27 T cell receptor beta chains below, sequenced in a study of blood T cell repertoires in COVID-19. Here immunoSEQ multiplex PCR was the method, and the copy in TCRdb shows in-frame clones only, minus some. The sample includes 300,000 to 350,000 clones, 85% to 90% of them seen just once. The sample was peripheral blood. The receptors originated from a woman aged 40 to 50 with COVID-19, enrolled during active disease.

CDR3 nucleotide sequence: TGTGCCATCAGAGGACAAGACTATGGCTACACCTTC. Translation gives CAIRGQDYGYTF. The gene calls are TRBV10-3 and TRBJ1-2, with D perhaps matching TRBD1 (5 bases). CDR1 ENHRY and CDR2 SYGVKD come from the germline V gene. CDR3 length equals 12 residues. V was cut by 6 bases and J by 3 bases, with 8 bases left in between.

The chain links TRBV20-1 to TRBJ1-1, with D possibly TRBD1 on 6 matching bases. Trimming pared 4 bases from V and 7 bases from J, leaving 10 bases between. The CDR3 is made up of 11 amino acids. Germline CDR1 reads DFQATT; CDR2 reads SNEGSKA (reference sequence). CDR3 sequence: CSAIKGVEAFF. In nucleotides, the CDR3 is TGCAGTGCTATCAAGGGGGTTGAAGCTTTCTTT.

This rearrangement joins TRBV27 to TRBJ2-1; 7 positions match TRBD1. Germline CDR1 is MNHEY and CDR2 is SMNVEV (reference sequence). This CDR3 has 16 amino acids. The V gene end was trimmed by 3 bases and the J gene end by 3 bases; junction bases not matched to a gene: 8. The CDR3 sequence: CASSFQLDRYYNEQFF. For the CDR3, the DNA is TGTGCCAGCAGTTTTCAATTGGACAGGTACTACAATGAGCAGTTCTTC.

The chain has TRBV24-1 and TRBJ1-2; 7 positions match TRBD1. Germline loops: CDR1 KGHDR, CDR2 SFDVKD. There are 18 residues in the CDR3. The ends lost 3 bases at V and 0 bases at J; junction bases unmatched: 12. This chain's CDR3 is CATSDGGTATISNYGYTF. The CDR3 DNA follows: TGTGCCACCAGTGATGGTGGGACAGCTACTATTTCTAACTATGGCTACACCTTC.

This rearrangement joins TRBV9 to TRBJ1-3, with D maybe TRBD1 (5 bases). Germline V gene sequence: CDR1 SGDLS, CDR2 YYNGEE. V was pared by 0 bases and J by 1 base, with 14 bases between. This CDR3 comprises 17 residues. CDR3 protein: CASSVAGMGGSGNTIYF. For the CDR3, the DNA is TGTGCCAGCAGCGTAGCTGGGATGGGGGGGTCTGGAAACACCATATATTTT.

This chain links TRBV30 with TRBJ1-2; D is uncertain. The CDR3 covers 12 residues. Germline CDR1 reads GTSNPN; CDR2 reads SVGIG (reference sequence). The V gene lost 1 base and the J gene lost 6 bases, with 9 bases spanning the gap. The CDR3 nucleotides are TGTGCCTGGAGTGGAAGTCGGGATGGCTACACCTTC. It translates to CAWSGSRDGYTF.

The chain combines TRBV29-1 with TRBJ2-5; 7 bases align to TRBD2. Per germline, CDR1 SQVTM and CDR2 ANQGSEA. The CDR3 runs to 13 residues. J was trimmed by 4 bases and V by 3 bases; bases with no gene match: 5. The CDR3 sequence: CSVEASGGETQYF. DNA of the CDR3: TGCAGCGTTGAGGCTAGCGGTGGAGAGACCCAGTACTTC. Together with reference TRBV29-1 and TRBJ2-5, the CDR3 gives the full variable domain: SAVISQKPSRDICQRGTSLTIQCQVDSQVTMMFWYRQQPGQSLTLIATANQGSEATYESGFVIDKFPISRPNLTFSTLTVSNMSPEDSSIYLCSVEASGGETQYFGPGTRLLVL.

The chain recombines TRBV9 with TRBJ1-1; TRBD1 might be the D (5 bases). Trimming removed 6 bases from V and 0 bases from J, with 9 bases in between. The CDR3 runs to 13 residues. CDR1 and CDR2 (germline): SGDLS, YYNGEE. CDR3 coding DNA: TGTGCCAGCACTCAGGGCCTGAACACTGAAGCTTTCTTT. Translation: CASTQGLNTEAFF.

The rearrangement links TRBV4-2 to TRBJ2-5; 11 nucleotides agree with TRBD2. The germline gives CDR1 LGHNA, CDR2 YNFKEQ. Trimming took 4 bases from V and 2 from J; bases not matched to a gene: 3. This CDR3 contains 15 residues. CDR3 sequence reads: CASSPGTSGQETQYF. The CDR3 DNA follows: TGTGCCAGCAGCCCGGGGACTAGCGGACAAGAGACCCAGTACTTC.

The V gene is TRBV7-2, the J gene TRBJ2-1; the match to TRBD2 covers 12 bases. Germline lookup yields CDR1 SGHTA and CDR2 FQGNSA. The CDR3 has 15 amino acids. Trimming took 5 bases from V and 4 from J; bases not matched to a gene: 3. The CDR3, as DNA: TGTGCCAGCAGCGCGACTAGCGGGGGTTACAATGAGCAGTTCTTC. Its protein is CASSATSGGYNEQFF.

The table lists this clone with a count of one. V is TRBV4-3 and J is TRBJ2-3, with D perhaps matching TRBD2 (6 bases). V was pared by 0 bases and J by 14 bases, with 15 bases between. The CDR3 has 13 amino acids. Looked up from germline, CDR1 is LGHNA and CDR2 is YSLEER. The CDR3 bases are TGCGCCAGCAGCCAAGACTGGGAGGAGTTACGGTATTTT. It encodes CASSQDWEELRYF.

V and J are TRBV7-2 and TRBJ2-1; 13 nucleotides align to TRBD2. The CDR3 is made up of 14 amino acids. Per the germline V gene, CDR1 is SGHTA and CDR2 is FQGNSA. Trimming cost V 1 base and J 12 bases; bases outside gene matches: 3. DNA for the CDR3: TGTGCCAGCAGCTTAGTTACTAGCGGGAGGGTGCAGTTCTTC. Amino acids: CASSLVTSGRVQFF.

The V call is TRBV13, the J call TRBJ1-4; 8 nucleotides align to TRBD1. This CDR3 spans 15 amino acids. Germline assignment: CDR1 PRHDT and CDR2 FYEKMQ (reference sequence). J lost 3 bases, V lost 5 bases, and 5 bases had no gene match. As DNA, the CDR3 is TGTGCCAGCAGCCTCCAGGGGGCGGCTAATGAAAAACTGTTTTTT. It specifies CASSLQGAANEKLFF.

This clone has only a few counts. J is TRBJ1-5 and V is TRBV4-1; the D gene is possibly TRBD1 (6 bases). V was shortened by 1 base and J by 1 base, with 11 bases between the two germline ends. The CDR3 is 16 residues long. Germline V gene data show CDR1 as MGHRA and CDR2 as YSYEKL. CDR3 sequence reads: CASSQVEQGSNQPQHF. The CDR3 nucleotides are TGCGCCAGCAGCCAAGTGGAACAGGGAAGCAATCAGCCCCAGCATTTT.

The chain recombines TRBV5-6 with TRBJ2-7, with 8 nucleotides matching TRBD2. CDR3 length equals 15 residues. Germline V gene sequence: CDR1 SGHDT, CDR2 YYEEEE. V trimming: 0 bases; J trimming: 5 bases; junction bases outside the gene matches: 7. The chain's CDR3 is CASSLAGGGRNEQYF. The CDR3 DNA is TGTGCCAGCAGCTTGGCCGGCGGGGGGCGCAACGAGCAGTACTTC.

The chain uses TRBV5-1 and TRBJ1-2; a weak D match, TRBD1 (6 bases). The CDR3 totals 14 residues. The V gene lost 5 bases and the J gene lost 8 bases, with 19 bases spanning the gap. Germline values: CDR1 SGHRS, CDR2 YFSETQ. The CDR3 loop is CASSYRAGVWGYTF. CDR3 nucleotide sequence: TGCGCCAGCAGTTACAGGGCCGGCGTGTGGGGCTACACCTTC.

The gene calls are TRBV10-3 and TRBJ1-5; D may be TRBD1 (6 bases). Trimming shortened V by 8 bases and J by 7 bases, and 18 bases separated the two germline ends. The CDR3 has 14 amino acids. In germline, CDR1 is ENHRY, CDR2 SYGVKD. Here the CDR3 DNA reads TGTGCCATCGGCTTAGGGGGTATAGGCCAGCCCCAGCATTTT. This gives the protein CAIGLGGIGQPQHF.

The chain joins TRBV19 to TRBJ2-6; 9 bases match TRBD2. The trim removed 3 bases at V and 0 bases at J, leaving 12 bases unmatched. This CDR3 region has 20 residues. Germline CDR1 and CDR2: LNHDA and SQIVND (reference sequence). CDR3 region: CASSIGAGGESPSGANVLTF. The CDR3, as DNA: TGTGCCAGTAGTATCGGAGCGGGAGGCGAAAGCCCCTCTGGGGCCAACGTCCTGACTTTC.

In this sample, this clone turned up once. The rearrangement uses TRBV6-5 and TRBJ1-2; D remains ambiguous. This CDR3 region has 15 residues. The V end was cut by 5 bases, the J end by 2 bases, with 15 bases between. Looked up from germline, CDR1 is MNHEY and CDR2 is SVGAGI. The CDR3 loop reads CASSIPVGENYGYTF. The CDR3 nucleotides read TGTGCCAGCAGTATACCAGTCGGGGAAAACTATGGCTACACCTTC.

This clone came up once. V and J are TRBV27 and TRBJ2-7, with 9 bases lining up with TRBD2. With V trimmed by 6 bases and J by 4 bases, 7 bases remained unmatched. This CDR3 comprises 14 residues. Looked up from germline, CDR1 is MNHEY and CDR2 is SMNVEV (reference sequence). CDR3 in amino acids: CASRSSGSRYEQYF. The CDR3, as DNA: TGTGCCAGCAGGAGTAGCGGGAGTCGGTACGAGCAGTACTTC.

The gene calls are TRBV3-1 (or the pseudogene TRBV3-2) and TRBJ2-7; D is perhaps TRBD2 (5 bases). The CDR3 is 17 amino acids. With 0 bases removed from V and 2 bases from J, the gap between germline ends came to 17 bases. Germline CDR1 is LGHDT and CDR2 is YNNKEL (reference sequence). The CDR3 protein is CASSQEWGSDLAYEQYF. Written as DNA, the CDR3 is TGTGCCAGCAGCCAAGAGTGGGGTTCGGACTTGGCCTACGAGCAGTACTTC.

This clone was recorded only once. The rearrangement uses TRBV5-1 and TRBJ2-1; D is unresolved. Germline-derived CDR1 and CDR2 are SGHRS and YFSETQ. V lost 1 base, J lost 4 bases, and 12 bases lay in between. This CDR3 has 15 amino acids. CDR3 DNA sequence: TGCGCCAGCAGCTTGCTTCAGCGCCAATACAATGAGCAGTTCTTC. This sequence encodes CASSLLQRQYNEQFF.

On this clone itself: At the DNA level, this CDR3 is encoded by other sequences in the same sample as well. The chain is built from TRBV5-1 and TRBJ2-3; 11 positions agree with TRBD2. The CDR3 contains 16 residues. Trimming took 0 bases from V and 3 from J; bases not matched to a gene: 3. Germline V gene sequence: CDR1 SGHRS, CDR2 YFSETQ. CDR3 bases: TGCGCCAGCAGCTTGGGGCTAGCGGGAGGTACAGATACGCAGTATTTT. Translation: CASSLGLAGGTDTQYF.

Worth noting for this clone: Other DNA sequences of this sample code for an identical CDR3. The chain combines TRBV28 with TRBJ1-2; TRBD1 matches 10 bases. Looked up from germline, CDR1 is MDHEN and CDR2 is SYDVKM. The CDR3 length is 12 residues. V was pared by 6 bases and J by 5 bases, with 0 bases of the junction left unmatched. As DNA, the CDR3 is TGTGCCAGCAGGGACAGGGGGTATGGCTACACCTTC. Residues: CASRDRGYGYTF.

The chain joins TRBV11-2 to TRBJ2-3, with 8 positions matching TRBD2. This CDR3 region has 17 residues. Germline V gene sequence: CDR1 SGHAT, CDR2 FQNNGV. Trimming cost V 3 bases and J 6 bases; bases outside gene matches: 14. This CDR3 reads CASSFLGLGRRADTQYF. The CDR3 DNA is TGTGCCAGCAGCTTTTTGGGACTAGGAAGACGAGCGGATACGCAGTATTTT.

The chain links TRBV27 to TRBJ2-7, with 9 bases identical to TRBD2. V trimming: 3 bases; J trimming: 4 bases; junction bases outside the gene matches: 7. The CDR3 contains 15 residues. Germline values: CDR1 MNHEY, CDR2 SMNVEV (reference sequence). The CDR3 sequence is CASSLLREGPYEQYF. CDR3 sequence (DNA): TGTGCCAGCAGTTTGTTGCGGGAGGGCCCTTACGAGCAGTACTTC.

The chain joins TRBV6-5 to TRBJ1-2, with a possible D match to TRBD1 (5 bases). The germline V gene encodes CDR1 MNHEY and CDR2 SVGAGI. Trimming took off 0 bases at V and 8 bases at J, with 16 bases between the two ends. The CDR3 sequence is 15 residues long. The CDR3 coding sequence is TGTGCCAGCAGTTACTCGGATTCAGGGCCCACCGGCTACACCTTC. Its protein product is CASSYSDSGPTGYTF.